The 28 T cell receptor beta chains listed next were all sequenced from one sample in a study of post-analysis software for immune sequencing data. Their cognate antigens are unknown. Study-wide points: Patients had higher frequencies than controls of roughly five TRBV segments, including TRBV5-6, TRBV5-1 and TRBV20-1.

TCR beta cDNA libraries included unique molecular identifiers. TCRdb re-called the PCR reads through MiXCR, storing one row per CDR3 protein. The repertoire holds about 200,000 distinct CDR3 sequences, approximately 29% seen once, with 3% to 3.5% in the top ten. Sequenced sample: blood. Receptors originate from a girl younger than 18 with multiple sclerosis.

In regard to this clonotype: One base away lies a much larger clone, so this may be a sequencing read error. The CDR3, as DNA: TGTGCCAGCAGTGGCCGGCTCTATGGCTACACCTTC. Amino acid sequence: CASSGRLYGYTF. The V gene is TRBV12-3 or TRBV12-4, the J gene TRBJ1-2; no clear D. The CDR3 runs 12 residues. V was pared by 5 bases and J by 4 bases, with 8 bases between.

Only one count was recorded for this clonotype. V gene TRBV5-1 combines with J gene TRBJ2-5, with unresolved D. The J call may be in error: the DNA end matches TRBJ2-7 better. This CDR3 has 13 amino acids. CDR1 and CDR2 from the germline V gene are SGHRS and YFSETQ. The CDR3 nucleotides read TGCGCCAGCAGCTTCGCAGAGACTTACGAGCAGTACTTC. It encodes CASSFAETYEQYF.

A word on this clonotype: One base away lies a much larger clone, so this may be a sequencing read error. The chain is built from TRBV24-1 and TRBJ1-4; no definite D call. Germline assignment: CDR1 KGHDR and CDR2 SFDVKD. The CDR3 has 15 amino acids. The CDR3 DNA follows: TGTGCCACCAGTGACCCTGCCTTAGTCCCAGAAAAACGGTTTTTT. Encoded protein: CATSDPALVPEKRFF.

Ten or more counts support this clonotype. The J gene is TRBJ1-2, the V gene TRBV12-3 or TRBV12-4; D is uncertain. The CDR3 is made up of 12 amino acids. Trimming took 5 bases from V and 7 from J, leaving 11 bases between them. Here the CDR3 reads CASSPSASGYTF. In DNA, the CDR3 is TGTGCCAGCAGTCCGTCAGCTAGTGGCTACACCTTC.

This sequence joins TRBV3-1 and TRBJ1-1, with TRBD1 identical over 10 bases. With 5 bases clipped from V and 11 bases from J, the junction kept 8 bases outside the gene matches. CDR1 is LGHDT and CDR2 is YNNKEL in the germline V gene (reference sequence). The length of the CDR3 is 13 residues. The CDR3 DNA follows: TGTGCCAGCAGCGACCCCGAGGGACAGGGGGCTTTCTTT. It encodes CASSDPEGQGAFF.

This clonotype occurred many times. CDR3 sequence reads: CASSDSNEQFF. The CDR3 DNA follows: TGCGCCAGCAGCGACAGTAATGAGCAGTTCTTC. The J gene is TRBJ2-1, the V gene TRBV5-1; weak D call: TRBD1 (5 bases). This CDR3 comprises 11 residues. Germline lookup yields CDR1 SGHRS and CDR2 YFSETQ. With 4 bases removed from V and 7 bases from J, the gap between germline ends came to 6 bases. Variable domain in full (rest from reference TRBV5-1 and TRBJ2-1): KAGVTQTPRYLIKTRGQQVTLSCSPISGHRSVSWYQQTPGQGLQFLFEYFSETQRNKGNFPGRFSGRQFSNSRSEMNVSTLELGDSALYLCASSDSNEQFFGPGTRLTVL.

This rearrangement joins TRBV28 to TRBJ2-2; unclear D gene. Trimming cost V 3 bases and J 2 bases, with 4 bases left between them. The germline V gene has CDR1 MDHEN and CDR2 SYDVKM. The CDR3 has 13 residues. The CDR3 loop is CASSFTNTGELFF. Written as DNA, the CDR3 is TGTGCCAGCAGTTTTACTAACACCGGGGAGCTGTTTTTT.

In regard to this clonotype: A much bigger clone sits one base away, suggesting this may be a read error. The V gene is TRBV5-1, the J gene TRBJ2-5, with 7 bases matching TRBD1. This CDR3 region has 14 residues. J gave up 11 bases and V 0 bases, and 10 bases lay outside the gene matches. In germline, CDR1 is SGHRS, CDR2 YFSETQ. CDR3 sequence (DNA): TGCGCCAGCAGCTTGGCACACAGGGGCAATGAGCAGTACTTC. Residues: CASSLAHRGNEQYF. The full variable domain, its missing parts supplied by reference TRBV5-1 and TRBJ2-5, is KAGVTQTPRYLIKTRGQQVTLSCSPISGHRSVSWYQQTPGQGLQFLFEYFSETQRNKGNFPGRFSGRQFSNSRSEMNVSTLELGDSALYLCASSLAHRGNEQYFGPGTRLLVL.

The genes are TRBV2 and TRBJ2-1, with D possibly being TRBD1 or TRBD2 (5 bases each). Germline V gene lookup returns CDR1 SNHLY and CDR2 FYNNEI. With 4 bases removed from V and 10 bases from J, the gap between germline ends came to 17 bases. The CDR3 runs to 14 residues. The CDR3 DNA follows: TGTGCCAGCAGTGTGGGGGTGATGGACGGAGAGCAGTTCTTC. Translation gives CASSVGVMDGEQFF. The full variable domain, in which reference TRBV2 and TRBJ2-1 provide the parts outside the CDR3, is EPEVTQTPSHQVTQMGQEVILRCVPISNHLYFYWYRQILGQKVEFLVSFYNNEISEKSEIFDDQFSVERPDGSNFTLKIRSTKLEDSAMYFCASSVGVMDGEQFFGPGTRLTVL.

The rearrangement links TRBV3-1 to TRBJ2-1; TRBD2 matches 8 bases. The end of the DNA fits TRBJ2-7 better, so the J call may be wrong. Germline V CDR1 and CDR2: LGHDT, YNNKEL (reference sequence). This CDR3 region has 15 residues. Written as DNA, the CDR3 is TGTGCCAGCAGTGACACTAGCGGAGATTACAATGAGCAGTACTTC. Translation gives CASSDTSGDYNEQYF.

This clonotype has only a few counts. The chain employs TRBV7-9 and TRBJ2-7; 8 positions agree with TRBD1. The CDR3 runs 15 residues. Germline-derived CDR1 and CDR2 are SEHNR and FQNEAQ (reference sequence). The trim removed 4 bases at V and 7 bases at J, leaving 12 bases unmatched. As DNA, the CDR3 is TGTGCCAGCAGCTCGACAGGGGTACGGGGAAATGAGCAGTACTTC. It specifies CASSSTGVRGNEQYF. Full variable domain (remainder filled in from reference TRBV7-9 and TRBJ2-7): DTGVSQNPRHKITKRGQNVTFRCDPISEHNRLYWYRQTLGQGPEFLTYFQNEAQLEKSRLLSDRFSAERPKGSFSTLEIQRTEQGDSAMYLCASSSTGVRGNEQYFGPGTRLTVT.

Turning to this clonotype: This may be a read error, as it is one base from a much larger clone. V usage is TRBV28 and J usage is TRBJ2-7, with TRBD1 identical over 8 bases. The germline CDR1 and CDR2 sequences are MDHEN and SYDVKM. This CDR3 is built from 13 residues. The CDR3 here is CTSSLRGLYEQYF. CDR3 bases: TGTACCAGCAGTCTCAGGGGGCTCTACGAGCAGTACTTC.

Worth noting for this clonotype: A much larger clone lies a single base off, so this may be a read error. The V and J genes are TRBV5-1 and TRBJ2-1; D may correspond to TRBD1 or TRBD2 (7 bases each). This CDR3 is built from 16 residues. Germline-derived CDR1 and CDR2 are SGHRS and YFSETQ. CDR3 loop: CTSSGIQGPSYNEQFF. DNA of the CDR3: TGCACCAGCAGCGGGATACAGGGGCCTTCCTACAATGAGCAGTTCTTC.

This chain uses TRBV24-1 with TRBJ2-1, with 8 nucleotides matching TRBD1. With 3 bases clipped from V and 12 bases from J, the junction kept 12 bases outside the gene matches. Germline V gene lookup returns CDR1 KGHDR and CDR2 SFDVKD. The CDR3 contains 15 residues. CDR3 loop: CATSDPGQGLTVQFF. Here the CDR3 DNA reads TGTGCCACCAGTGATCCCGGACAGGGTCTAACTGTGCAGTTCTTC.

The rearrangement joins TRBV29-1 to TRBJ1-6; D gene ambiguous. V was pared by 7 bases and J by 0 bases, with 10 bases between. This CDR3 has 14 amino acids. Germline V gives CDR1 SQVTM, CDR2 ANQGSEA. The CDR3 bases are TGCAGCGCCTGGGAGAGCTCCTATAATTCACCCCTCCACTTT. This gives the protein CSAWESSYNSPLHF.

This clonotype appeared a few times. This chain's CDR3 is CASSHSSLGGDTQYF. CDR3 bases: TGTGCCAGCAGCCATTCCTCGTTAGGTGGGGATACGCAGTATTTT. The J gene is TRBJ2-3, the V gene TRBV3-1; D call uncertain. This CDR3 is 15 amino acids long. Looked up from germline, CDR1 is LGHDT and CDR2 is YNNKEL (reference sequence). The V end lost 3 bases, the J end lost 6 bases, and 16 bases lay between the germline ends.

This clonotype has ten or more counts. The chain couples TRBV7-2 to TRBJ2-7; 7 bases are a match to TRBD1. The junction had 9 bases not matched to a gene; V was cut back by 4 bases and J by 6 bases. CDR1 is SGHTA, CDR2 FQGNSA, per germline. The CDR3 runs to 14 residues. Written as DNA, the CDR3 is TGTGCCAGCAGCTCCGCCCTGTACAGGGGCGAGCAGTACTTC. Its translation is CASSSALYRGEQYF.

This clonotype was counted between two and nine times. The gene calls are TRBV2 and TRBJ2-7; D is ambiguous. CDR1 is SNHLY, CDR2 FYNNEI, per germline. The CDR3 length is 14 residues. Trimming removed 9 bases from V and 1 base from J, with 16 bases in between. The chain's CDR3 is CASTKDGRSYEQYF. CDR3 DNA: TGTGCCAGTACTAAAGACGGTAGATCCTACGAGCAGTACTTC.

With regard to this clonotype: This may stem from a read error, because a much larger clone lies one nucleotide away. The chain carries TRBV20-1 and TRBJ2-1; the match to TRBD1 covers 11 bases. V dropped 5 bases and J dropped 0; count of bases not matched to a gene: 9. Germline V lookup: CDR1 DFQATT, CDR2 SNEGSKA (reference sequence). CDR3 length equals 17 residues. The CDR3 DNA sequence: TGCAGTGCTGGAGGGACAGGGGGGCATAGCTCCTACAATGAGCAGTTCTTC. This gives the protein CSAGGTGGHSSYNEQFF.

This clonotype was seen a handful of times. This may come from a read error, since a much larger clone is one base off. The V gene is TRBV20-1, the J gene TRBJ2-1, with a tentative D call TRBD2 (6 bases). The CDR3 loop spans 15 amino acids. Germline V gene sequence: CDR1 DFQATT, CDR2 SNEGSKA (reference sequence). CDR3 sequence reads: CSTRFVGGSRNEQFF. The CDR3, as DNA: TGCAGTACTAGATTTGTGGGGGGTTCTCGCAATGAGCAGTTCTTC.

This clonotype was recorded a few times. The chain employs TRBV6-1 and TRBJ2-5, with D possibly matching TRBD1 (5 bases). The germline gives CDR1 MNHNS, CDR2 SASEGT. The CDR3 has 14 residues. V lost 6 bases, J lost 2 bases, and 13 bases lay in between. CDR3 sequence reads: CASRIMGLQETQYF. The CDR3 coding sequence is TGTGCCAGCAGAATTATGGGGCTTCAAGAGACCCAGTACTTC.

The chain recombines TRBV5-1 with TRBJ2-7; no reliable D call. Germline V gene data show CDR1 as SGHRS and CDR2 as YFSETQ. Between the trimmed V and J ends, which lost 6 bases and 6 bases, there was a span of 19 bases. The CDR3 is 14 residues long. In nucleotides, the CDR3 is TGCGCCAGCACACCGCGGTCCGGTCCGGGCGAGCAGTACTTC. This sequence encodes CASTPRSGPGEQYF.

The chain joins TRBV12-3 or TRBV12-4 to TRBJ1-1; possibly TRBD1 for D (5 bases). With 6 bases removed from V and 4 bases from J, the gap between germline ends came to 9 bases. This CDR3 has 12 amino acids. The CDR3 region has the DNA TGTGCCAGCAGCCCCAGGGTCACTGAAGCTTTCTTT. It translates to CASSPRVTEAFF.

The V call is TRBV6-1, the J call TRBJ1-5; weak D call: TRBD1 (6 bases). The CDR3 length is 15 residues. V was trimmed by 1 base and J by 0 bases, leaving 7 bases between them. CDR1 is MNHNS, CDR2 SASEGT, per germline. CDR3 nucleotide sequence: TGTGCCAGCAGTGAAGTAGGGGGTAGCAATCAGCCCCAGCATTTT. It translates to CASSEVGGSNQPQHF.

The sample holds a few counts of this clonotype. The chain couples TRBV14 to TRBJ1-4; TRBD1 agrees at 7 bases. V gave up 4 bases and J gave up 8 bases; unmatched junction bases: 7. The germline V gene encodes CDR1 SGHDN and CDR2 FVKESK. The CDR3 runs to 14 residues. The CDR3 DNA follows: TGTGCCAGCAGCCCCACAGGGGTCCAGGAAAAACTGTTTTTT. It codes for CASSPTGVQEKLFF. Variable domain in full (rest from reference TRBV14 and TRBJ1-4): EAGVTQFPSHSVIEKGQTVTLRCDPISGHDNLYWYRRVMGKEIKFLLHFVKESKQDESGMPNNRFLAERTGGTYSTLKVQPAELEDSGVYFCASSPTGVQEKLFFGSGTQLSVL.

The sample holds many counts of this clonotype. CDR3 sequence reads: CASSLGQGLIYEQYF. The CDR3 coding sequence is TGCGCCAGCAGCTTGGGACAGGGCCTGATCTACGAGCAGTACTTC. J is TRBJ2-7 and V is TRBV5-1; 7 nucleotides align to TRBD1. Germline lookup yields CDR1 SGHRS and CDR2 YFSETQ. The junction had 6 bases not matched to a gene; V was cut back by 0 bases and J by 3 bases. There are 15 residues in the CDR3.

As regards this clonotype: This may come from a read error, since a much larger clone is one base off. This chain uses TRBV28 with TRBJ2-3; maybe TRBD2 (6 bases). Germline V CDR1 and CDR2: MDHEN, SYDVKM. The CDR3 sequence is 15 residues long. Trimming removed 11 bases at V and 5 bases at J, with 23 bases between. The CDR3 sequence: CAGRPSGSGGDTQYF. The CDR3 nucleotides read TGTGCCGGCCGCCCCTCCGGATCCGGGGGAGATACGCAGTATTTT. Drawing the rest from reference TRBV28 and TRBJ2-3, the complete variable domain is DVKVTQSSRYLVKRTGEKVFLECVQDMDHENMFWYRQDPGLGLRLIYFSYDVKMKEKGDIPEGYSVSREKKERFSLILESASTNQTSMYLCAGRPSGSGGDTQYFGPGTRLTVL.

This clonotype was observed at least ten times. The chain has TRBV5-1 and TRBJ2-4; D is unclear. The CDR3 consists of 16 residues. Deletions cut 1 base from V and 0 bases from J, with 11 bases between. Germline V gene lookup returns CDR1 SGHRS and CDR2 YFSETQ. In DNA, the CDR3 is TGCGCCAGCAGCTTGTCAGGCATACTAGCCAAAAACATTCAGTACTTC. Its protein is CASSLSGILAKNIQYF.